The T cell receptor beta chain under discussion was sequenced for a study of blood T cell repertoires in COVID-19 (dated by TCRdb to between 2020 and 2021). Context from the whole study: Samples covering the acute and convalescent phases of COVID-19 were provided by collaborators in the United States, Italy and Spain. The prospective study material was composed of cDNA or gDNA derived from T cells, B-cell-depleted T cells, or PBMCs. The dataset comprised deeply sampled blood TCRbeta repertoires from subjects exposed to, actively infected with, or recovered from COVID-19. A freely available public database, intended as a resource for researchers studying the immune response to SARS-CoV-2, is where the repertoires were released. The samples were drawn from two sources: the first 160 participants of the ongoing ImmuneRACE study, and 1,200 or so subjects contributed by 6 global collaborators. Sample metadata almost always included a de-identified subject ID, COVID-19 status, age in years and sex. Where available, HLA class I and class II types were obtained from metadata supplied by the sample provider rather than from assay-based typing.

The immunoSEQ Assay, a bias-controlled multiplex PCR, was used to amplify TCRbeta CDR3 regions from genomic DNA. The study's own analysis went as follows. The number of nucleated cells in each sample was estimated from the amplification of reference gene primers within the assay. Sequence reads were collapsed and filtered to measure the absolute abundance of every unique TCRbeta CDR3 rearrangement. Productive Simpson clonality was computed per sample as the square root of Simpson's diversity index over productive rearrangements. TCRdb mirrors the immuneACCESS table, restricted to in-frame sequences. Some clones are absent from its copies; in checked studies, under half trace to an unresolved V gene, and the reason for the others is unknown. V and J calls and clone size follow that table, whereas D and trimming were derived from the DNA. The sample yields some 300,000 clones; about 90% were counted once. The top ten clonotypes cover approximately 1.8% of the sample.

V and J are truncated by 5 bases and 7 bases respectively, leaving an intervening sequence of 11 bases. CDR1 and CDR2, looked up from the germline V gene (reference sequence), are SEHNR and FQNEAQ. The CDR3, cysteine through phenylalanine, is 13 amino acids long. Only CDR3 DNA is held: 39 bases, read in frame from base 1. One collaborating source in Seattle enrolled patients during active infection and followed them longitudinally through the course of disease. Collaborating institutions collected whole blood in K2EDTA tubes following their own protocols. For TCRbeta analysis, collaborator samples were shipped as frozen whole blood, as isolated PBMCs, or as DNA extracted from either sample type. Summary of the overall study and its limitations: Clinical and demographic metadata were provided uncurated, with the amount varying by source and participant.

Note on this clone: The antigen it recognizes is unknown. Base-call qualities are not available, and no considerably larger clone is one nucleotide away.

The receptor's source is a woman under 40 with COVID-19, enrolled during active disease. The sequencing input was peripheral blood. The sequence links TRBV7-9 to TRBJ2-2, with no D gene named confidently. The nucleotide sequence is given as TGTGCCAGCAGCCCCGTTCCGCGCGGGGAGCTGTTTTTT. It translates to CASSPVPRGELFF. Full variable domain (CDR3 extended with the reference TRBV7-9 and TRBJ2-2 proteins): DTGVSQNPRHKITKRGQNVTFRCDPISEHNRLYWYRQTLGQGPEFLTYFQNEAQLEKSRLLSDRFSAERPKGSFSTLEIQRTEQGDSAMYLCASSPVPRGELFFGEGSRLTVL.